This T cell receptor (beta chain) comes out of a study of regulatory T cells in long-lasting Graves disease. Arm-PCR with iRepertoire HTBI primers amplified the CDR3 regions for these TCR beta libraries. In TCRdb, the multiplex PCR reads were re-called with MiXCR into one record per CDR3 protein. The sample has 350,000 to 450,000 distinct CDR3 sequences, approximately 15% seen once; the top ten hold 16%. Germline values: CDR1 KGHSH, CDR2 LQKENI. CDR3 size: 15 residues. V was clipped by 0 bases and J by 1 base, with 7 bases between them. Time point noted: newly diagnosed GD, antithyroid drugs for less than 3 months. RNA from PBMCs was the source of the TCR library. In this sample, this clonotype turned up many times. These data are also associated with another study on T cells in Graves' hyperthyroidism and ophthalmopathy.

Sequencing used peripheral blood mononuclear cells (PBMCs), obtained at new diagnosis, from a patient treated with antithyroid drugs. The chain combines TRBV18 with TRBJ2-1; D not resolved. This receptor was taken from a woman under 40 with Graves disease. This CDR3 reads CASSPPVGSYNEQFF. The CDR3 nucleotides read TGTGCCAGCTCACCACCGGTGGGGTCCTACAATGAGCAGTTCTTC.